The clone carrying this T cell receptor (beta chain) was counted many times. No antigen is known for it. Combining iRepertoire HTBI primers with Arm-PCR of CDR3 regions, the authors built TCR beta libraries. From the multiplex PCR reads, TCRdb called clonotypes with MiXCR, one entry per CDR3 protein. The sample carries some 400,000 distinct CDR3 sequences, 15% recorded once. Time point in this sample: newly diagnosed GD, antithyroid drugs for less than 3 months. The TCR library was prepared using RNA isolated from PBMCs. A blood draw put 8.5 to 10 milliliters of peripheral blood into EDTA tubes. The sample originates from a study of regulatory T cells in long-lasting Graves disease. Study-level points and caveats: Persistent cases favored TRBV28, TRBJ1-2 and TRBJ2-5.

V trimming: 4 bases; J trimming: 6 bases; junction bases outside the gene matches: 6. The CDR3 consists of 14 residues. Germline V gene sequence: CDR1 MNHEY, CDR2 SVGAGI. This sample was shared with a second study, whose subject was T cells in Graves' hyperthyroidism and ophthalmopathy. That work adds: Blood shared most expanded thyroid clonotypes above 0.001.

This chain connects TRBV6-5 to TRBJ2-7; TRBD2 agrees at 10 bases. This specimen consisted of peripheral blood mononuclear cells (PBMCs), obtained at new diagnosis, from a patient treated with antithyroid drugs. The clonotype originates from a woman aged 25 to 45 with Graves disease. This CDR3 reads CASSSLAGVGEQYF. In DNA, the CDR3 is TGTGCCAGCAGTTCCCTAGCGGGAGTCGGCGAGCAGTACTTC.